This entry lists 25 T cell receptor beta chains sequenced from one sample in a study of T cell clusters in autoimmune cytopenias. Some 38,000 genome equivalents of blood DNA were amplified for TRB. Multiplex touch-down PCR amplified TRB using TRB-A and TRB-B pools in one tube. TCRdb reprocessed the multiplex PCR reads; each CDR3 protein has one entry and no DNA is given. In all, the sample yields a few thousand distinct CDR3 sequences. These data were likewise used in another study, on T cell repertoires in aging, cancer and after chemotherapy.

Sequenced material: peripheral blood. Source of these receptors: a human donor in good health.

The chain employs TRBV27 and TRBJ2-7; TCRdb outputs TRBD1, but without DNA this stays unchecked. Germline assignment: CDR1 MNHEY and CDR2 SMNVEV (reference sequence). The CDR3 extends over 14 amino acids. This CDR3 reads CASRAGQVNYEQYF.

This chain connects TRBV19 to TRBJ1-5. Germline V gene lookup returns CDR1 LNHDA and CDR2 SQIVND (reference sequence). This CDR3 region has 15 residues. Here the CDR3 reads CASSMIRREDQPQHF.

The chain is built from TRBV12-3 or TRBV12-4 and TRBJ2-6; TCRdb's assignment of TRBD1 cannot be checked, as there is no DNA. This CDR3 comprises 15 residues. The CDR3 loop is CASSSTGAGANVLTF.

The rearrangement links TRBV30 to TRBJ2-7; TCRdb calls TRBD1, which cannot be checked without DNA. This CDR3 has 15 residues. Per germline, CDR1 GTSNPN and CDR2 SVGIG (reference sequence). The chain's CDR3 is CAWRGVPTSAYEQYF.

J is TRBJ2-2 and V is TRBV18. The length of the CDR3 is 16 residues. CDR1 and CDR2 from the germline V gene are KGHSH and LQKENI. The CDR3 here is CASSPPISGYAGELFF.

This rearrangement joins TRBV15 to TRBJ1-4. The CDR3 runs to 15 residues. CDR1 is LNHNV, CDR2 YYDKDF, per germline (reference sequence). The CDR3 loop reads CATSRGTGVNEKLFF.

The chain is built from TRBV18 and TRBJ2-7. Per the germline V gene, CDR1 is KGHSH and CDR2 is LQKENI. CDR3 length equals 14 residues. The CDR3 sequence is CASSKATESYEQYF.

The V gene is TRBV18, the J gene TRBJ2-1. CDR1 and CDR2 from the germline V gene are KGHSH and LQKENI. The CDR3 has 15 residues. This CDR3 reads CASSPNGLVYNEQFF.

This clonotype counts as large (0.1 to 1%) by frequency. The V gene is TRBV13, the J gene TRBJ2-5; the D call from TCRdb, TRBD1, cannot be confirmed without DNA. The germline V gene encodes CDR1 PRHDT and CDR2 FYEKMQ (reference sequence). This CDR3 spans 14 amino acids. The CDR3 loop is CASSPPLQGDTQYF.

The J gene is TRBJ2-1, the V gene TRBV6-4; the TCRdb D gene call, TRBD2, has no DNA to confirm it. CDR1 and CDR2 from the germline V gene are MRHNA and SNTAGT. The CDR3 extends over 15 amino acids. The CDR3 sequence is CASSERTSGIREQFF.

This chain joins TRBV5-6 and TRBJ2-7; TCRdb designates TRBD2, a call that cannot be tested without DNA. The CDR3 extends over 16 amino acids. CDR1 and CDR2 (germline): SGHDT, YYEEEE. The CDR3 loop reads CASSWDFEGGPYEQYF.

CDR3 loop: CASSLGVGTGSYEQYF. The gene calls are TRBV18 and TRBJ2-7; absent DNA, TCRdb's TRBD1 call cannot be checked. Per germline, CDR1 KGHSH and CDR2 LQKENI. The CDR3 totals 16 residues.

CDR3 loop: CASSLGPSQFF. The rearrangement links TRBV6-5 to TRBJ2-1; TCRdb selects TRBD2, and the lack of DNA leaves this call unchecked. The CDR3 totals 11 residues. CDR1 and CDR2 (germline): MNHEY, SVGAGI.

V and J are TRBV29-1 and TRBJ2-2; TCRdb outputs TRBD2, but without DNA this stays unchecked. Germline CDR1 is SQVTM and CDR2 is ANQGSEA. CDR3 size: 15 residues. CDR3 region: CSAGDLAGVAGELFF.

CDR3: CASSLRQYDVPDYGYTF. The rearrangement links TRBV27 to TRBJ1-2. CDR1 is MNHEY and CDR2 is SMNVEV in the germline V gene (reference sequence). The CDR3 spans 17 residues.

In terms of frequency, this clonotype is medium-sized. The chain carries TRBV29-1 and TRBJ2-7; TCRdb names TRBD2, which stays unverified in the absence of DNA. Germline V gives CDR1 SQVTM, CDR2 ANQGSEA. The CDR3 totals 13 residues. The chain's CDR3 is CSATGLASNEQYF.

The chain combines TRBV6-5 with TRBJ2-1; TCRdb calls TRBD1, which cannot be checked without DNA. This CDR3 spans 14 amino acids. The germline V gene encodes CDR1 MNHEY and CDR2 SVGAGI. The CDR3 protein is CASSPLWVPKEQFF.

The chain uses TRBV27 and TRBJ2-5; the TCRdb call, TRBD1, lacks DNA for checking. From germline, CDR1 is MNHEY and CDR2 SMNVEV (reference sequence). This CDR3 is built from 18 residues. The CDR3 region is CASSLSVPISGTRETQYF.

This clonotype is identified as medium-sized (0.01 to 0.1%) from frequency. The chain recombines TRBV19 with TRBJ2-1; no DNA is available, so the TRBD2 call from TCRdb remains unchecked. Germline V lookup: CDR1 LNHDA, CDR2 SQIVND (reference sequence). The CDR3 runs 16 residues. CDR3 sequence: CASSIGAGLAYNEQFF. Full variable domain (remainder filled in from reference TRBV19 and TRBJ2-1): DGGITQSPKYLFRKEGQNVTLSCEQNLNHDAMYWYRQDPGQGLRLIYYSQIVNDFQKGDIAEGYSVSREKKESFPLTVTSAQKNPTAFYLCASSIGAGLAYNEQFFGPGTRLTVL.

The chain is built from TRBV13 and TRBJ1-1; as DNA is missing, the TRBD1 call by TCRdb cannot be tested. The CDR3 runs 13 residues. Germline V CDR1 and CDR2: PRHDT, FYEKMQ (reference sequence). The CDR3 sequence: CASSTGQNTEAFF.

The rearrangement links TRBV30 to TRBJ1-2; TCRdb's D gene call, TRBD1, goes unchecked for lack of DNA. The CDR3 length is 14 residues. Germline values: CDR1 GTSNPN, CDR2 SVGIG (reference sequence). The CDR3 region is CAWSGGQGNYGYTF.

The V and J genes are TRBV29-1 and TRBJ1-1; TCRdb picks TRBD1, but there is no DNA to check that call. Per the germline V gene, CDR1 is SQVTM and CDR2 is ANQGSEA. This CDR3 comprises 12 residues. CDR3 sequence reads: CSVQQGNTEAFF.

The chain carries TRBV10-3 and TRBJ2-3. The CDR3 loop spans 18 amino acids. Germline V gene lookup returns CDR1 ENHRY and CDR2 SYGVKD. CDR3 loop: CAISESTLWTERLDTQYF.

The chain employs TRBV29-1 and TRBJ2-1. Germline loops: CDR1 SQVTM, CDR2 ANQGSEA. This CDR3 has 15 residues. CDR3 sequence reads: CSVEGAGGSYNEQFF.

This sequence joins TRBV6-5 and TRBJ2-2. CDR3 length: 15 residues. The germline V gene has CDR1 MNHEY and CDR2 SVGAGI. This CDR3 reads CASSLNQAYTGELFF.